Shown below are 32 T cell receptor beta chains from a single sample sequenced in a study of CD8 T cells in Susac syndrome. RNA totalling roughly 0.5 to 1 ug underwent reverse transcription with random hexamers. TCRdb used MiXCR to reprocess the immunoSEQ multiplex PCR reads, holding one entry per CDR3 protein. The data contain some 190,000 distinct CDR3 sequences, 90% to 97% of them singletons. The sequencing input was CD4+ T cells from PBMCs. These receptor sequences come from a human donor with multiple sclerosis.

V usage is TRBV12-3 or TRBV12-4 and J usage is TRBJ2-2; the D gene is possibly TRBD1 (6 bases). The CDR3 has 16 amino acids. V lost 2 bases to trimming and J lost 0 bases, with 10 bases between them. In nucleotides, the CDR3 is TGTGCCAGCAGTTTACAGGGGAGCCCGAACACCGGGGAGCTGTTTTTT. It translates to CASSLQGSPNTGELFF.

This chain joins TRBV6-5 and TRBJ2-1; D is unclear. CDR1 is MNHEY and CDR2 is SVGAGI in the germline V gene. This CDR3 comprises 12 residues. The V gene lost 6 bases and the J gene lost 10 bases, with 13 bases spanning the gap. DNA of the CDR3: TGTGCCAGCAGGACCCTTAAGTCCGAGCAGTTCTTC. Encoded protein: CASRTLKSEQFF.

The genes are TRBV12-3 or TRBV12-4 and TRBJ1-2; no clear D gene. CDR3 length: 12 amino acids. With 0 bases removed from V and 4 bases from J, the gap between germline ends came to 3 bases. CDR3 region: CASSLALYGYTF. In DNA, the CDR3 is TGTGCCAGCAGTTTAGCCCTCTATGGCTACACCTTC.

The CDR3 nucleotides read TGTGCCTGGAGTGTACGGGGCCAAGGAGACTATGGCTACACCTTC. Translation gives CAWSVRGQGDYGYTF. The J gene is TRBJ1-2, the V gene TRBV30, with D possibly matching TRBD1 (5 bases). Germline lookup yields CDR1 GTSNPN and CDR2 SVGIG (reference sequence). CDR3 length: 15 residues. The ends were cut back, 0 bases at V and 3 bases at J, with 14 bases in the middle.

The chain employs TRBV6-5 and TRBJ2-7; 7 positions agree with TRBD1. Trimming took 6 bases from V and 9 from J; bases not matched to a gene: 11. CDR3 length: 13 amino acids. The germline CDR1 and CDR2 sequences are MNHEY and SVGAGI. Here the CDR3 reads CASSEPGQVVQYF. CDR3 bases: TGTGCCAGCAGCGAGCCCGGACAGGTTGTGCAGTACTTC.

The rearrangement joins TRBV28 to TRBJ2-7, with D uncertain. Looked up from germline, CDR1 is MDHEN and CDR2 is SYDVKM. V lost 3 bases and J 2 bases, leaving 11 bases between the germline ends. This CDR3 has 14 residues. As DNA, the CDR3 is TGTGCCAGCAGTTTCCGGTTTTTCCCCTACGAGCAGTACTTC. Amino acid sequence: CASSFRFFPYEQYF. Filled out from reference TRBV28 and TRBJ2-7, the complete variable domain reads DVKVTQSSRYLVKRTGEKVFLECVQDMDHENMFWYRQDPGLGLRLIYFSYDVKMKEKGDIPEGYSVSREKKERFSLILESASTNQTSMYLCASSFRFFPYEQYFGPGTRLTVT.

The chain recombines TRBV30 with TRBJ1-1, with 11 positions matching TRBD1. V lost 5 bases to trimming and J lost 10 bases; unmatched junction nucleotides: 9. Per the germline V gene, CDR1 is GTSNPN and CDR2 is SVGIG (reference sequence). The CDR3 contains 13 residues. The chain's CDR3 is CAWERTGGEGAFF. CDR3 in DNA: TGTGCCTGGGAGAGGACAGGGGGCGAGGGAGCTTTCTTT.

The chain carries TRBV20-1 and TRBJ1-2, with D perhaps TRBD1 (5 bases). The CDR3 contains 16 residues. Deletions cut 2 bases from V and 8 bases from J, with 24 bases between. Looked up from germline, CDR1 is DFQATT and CDR2 is SNEGSKA (reference sequence). CDR3 coding DNA: TGCAGTGCTAGATCGACAGTCAACTATGTGAGATCGGGCTACACCTTC. Translated, it gives CSARSTVNYVRSGYTF.

This chain links TRBV6-2 or TRBV6-3 with TRBJ2-1; 10 positions agree with TRBD1. V shed 5 bases, J shed 15 bases, and the junction held 4 bases outside the gene matches. This CDR3 spans 11 amino acids. CDR1 is MNHEY, CDR2 SVGEGT, per germline. CDR3 sequence: CASSHGTGAFF. The CDR3 DNA reads as TGTGCCAGCAGTCACGGGACAGGGGCGTTCTTC.

As DNA, the CDR3 is TGTGCTAGTGGTTCCCGACCCCTCCAAGAGACCCAGTACTTC. Its translation: CASGSRPLQETQYF. The chain couples TRBV12-5 to TRBJ2-5; D gene ambiguous. Trimming took 4 bases from V and 1 from J, leaving 10 bases between them. The CDR3 is made up of 14 amino acids. Germline V gene sequence: CDR1 LGHNT, CDR2 FRNRAP.

This clonotype was observed a single time. This chain connects TRBV6-5 to TRBJ1-1; no definite D call. From germline, CDR1 is MNHEY and CDR2 SVGAGI. The CDR3 sequence is 13 residues long. V was shortened by 1 base and J by 7 bases, with 10 bases between the two germline ends. The CDR3 spells CASSYLAGSEAFF. The CDR3, as DNA: TGTGCCAGCAGTTACTTGGCCGGGAGTGAAGCTTTCTTT.

J is TRBJ2-1 and V is TRBV5-4; 9 positions match TRBD2. J lost 9 bases, V lost 4 bases, and 14 bases had no gene match. There are 16 residues in the CDR3. Germline V gene data show CDR1 as SGHNT and CDR2 as YYREEE (reference sequence). CDR3 nucleotides: TGTGCCAGCAGCGGGCCGGGAGCGGGGGGCCGGGGTGAGCAGTTCTTC. Translating it yields CASSGPGAGGRGEQFF.

This chain joins TRBV4-2 and TRBJ2-3; TRBD2 is a possible D gene (5 bases). V was shortened by 3 bases and J by 2 bases, with 18 bases between the two germline ends. CDR1 is LGHNA and CDR2 is YNFKEQ in the germline V gene. The CDR3 covers 17 residues. This chain's CDR3 is CASSHRTADLLTDTQYF. Here the CDR3 DNA reads TGTGCCAGCAGCCACCGGACTGCGGACCTTCTCACAGATACGCAGTATTTT.

This clonotype was detected only a few times. The V and J genes are TRBV28 and TRBJ2-7; D not certain. Trimming stripped 3 bases from V and 4 bases from J, with 7 bases between. CDR1 is MDHEN, CDR2 SYDVKM, per germline. The CDR3 is made up of 12 amino acids. The CDR3 protein is CASSFQTYEQYF. For the CDR3, the DNA is TGTGCCAGCAGTTTTCAGACTTACGAGCAGTACTTC.

The genes are TRBV20-1 and TRBJ1-2; TRBD1 agrees at 7 bases. The CDR3 extends over 13 amino acids. CDR1 DFQATT and CDR2 SNEGSKA come from the germline V gene (reference sequence). The junction had 1 base not matched to a gene; V was cut back by 3 bases and J by 0 bases. The CDR3: CSARTGSNYGYTF. Written as DNA, the CDR3 is TGCAGTGCTAGGACAGGGTCTAACTATGGCTACACCTTC.

The chain carries TRBV3-1 and TRBJ2-7; maybe TRBD2 (5 bases). V was cut by 8 bases and J by 9 bases, with 11 bases left in between. Per germline, CDR1 LGHDT and CDR2 YNNKEL (reference sequence). This CDR3 region has 10 residues. CDR3 bases: TGTGCCAGCGGAGGAACAGCGCAGTACTTC. Translation gives CASGGTAQYF.

The chain joins TRBV30 to TRBJ2-7, with 7 nucleotides matching TRBD1. V was pared by 0 bases and J by 4 bases, with 9 bases of the junction left unmatched. Looked up from germline, CDR1 is GTSNPN and CDR2 is SVGIG (reference sequence). This CDR3 spans 15 amino acids. CDR3 coding DNA: TGTGCCTGGAGTGTTGGACCGGGACAGAGTTACGAGCAGTACTTC. As protein: CAWSVGPGQSYEQYF. The complete variable domain, with remaining parts taken from reference TRBV30 and TRBJ2-7, reads SQTIHQWPATLVQPVGSPLSLECTVEGTSNPNLYWYRQAAGRGLQLLFYSVGIGQISSEVPQNLSASRPQDRQFILSSKKLLLSDSGFYLCAWSVGPGQSYEQYFGPGTRLTVT.

The J gene is TRBJ1-5, the V gene TRBV7-9; D is perhaps TRBD1 (5 bases). The CDR3 sequence is 12 residues long. Per the germline V gene, CDR1 is SEHNR and CDR2 is FQNEAQ (reference sequence). V was cut by 3 bases and J by 5 bases, with 5 bases left in between. Here the CDR3 reads CASSLGDQPQHF. CDR3 nucleotides: TGTGCCAGCAGCTTGGGGGATCAGCCCCAGCATTTT.

The V call is TRBV7-3, the J call TRBJ1-1; perhaps TRBD1 as D (5 bases). Germline V gives CDR1 SGHTA, CDR2 FQGTGA. V lost 3 bases, J lost 11 bases, and 16 bases lay in between. CDR3 size: 13 residues. For the CDR3, the DNA is TGTGCCAGCAGCTTGCCTCCCCAGGGTCGGGCTTTCTTT. Protein product: CASSLPPQGRAFF.

The V and J genes are TRBV12-3 or TRBV12-4 and TRBJ1-1; TRBD1 is a possible D gene (6 bases). The ends were cut back, 7 bases at V and 5 bases at J, with 20 bases in the middle. This CDR3 is 15 amino acids long. The chain's CDR3 is CASKGGGAWGTEAFF. CDR3 nucleotides: TGTGCCAGCAAAGGGGGAGGGGCCTGGGGGACTGAAGCTTTCTTT.

The chain has TRBV5-1 and TRBJ2-7; tentative D call: TRBD1 (6 bases). Trimming took 1 base from V and 1 from J, leaving 15 bases between them. The CDR3 consists of 16 residues. Per the germline V gene, CDR1 is SGHRS and CDR2 is YFSETQ. CDR3 sequence: CASSLQPDRFSYEQYF. As DNA, the CDR3 is TGCGCCAGCAGCTTGCAACCAGACAGGTTTTCCTACGAGCAGTACTTC.

This chain connects TRBV30 to TRBJ1-1; tentative D call: TRBD1 (5 bases). Trimming pared 0 bases from V and 4 bases from J, leaving 9 bases between. This CDR3 contains 13 residues. Germline CDR1 reads GTSNPN; CDR2 reads SVGIG (reference sequence). CDR3 residues: CAWSVGVATEAFF. The CDR3 bases are TGTGCCTGGAGTGTGGGGGTTGCCACTGAAGCTTTCTTT.

The chain has TRBV11-3 and TRBJ2-3; D is perhaps TRBD1 (5 bases). From germline, CDR1 is SGHNT and CDR2 YENEEA. The CDR3 loop spans 13 amino acids. V gave up 2 bases and J gave up 6 bases, with 9 bases separating them. CDR3 amino acids: CASSLQGRDTQYF. The DNA of the CDR3 is TGTGCCAGCAGCTTACAGGGAAGGGATACGCAGTATTTT.

V gene TRBV15 combines with J gene TRBJ1-2; 7 nucleotides align to TRBD1. The V gene's germline CDR1 is LNHNV and CDR2 YYDKDF (reference sequence). The CDR3 spans 16 residues. The V segment lost 1 base and the J segment 4 bases; nucleotides outside the gene matches: 9. CDR3 sequence reads: CATSRGGGINPYGYTF. The CDR3 coding sequence is TGTGCCACCAGCAGAGGAGGGGGCATCAACCCCTATGGCTACACCTTC.

The rearrangement uses TRBV2 and TRBJ2-7; no clear D gene. Trimming removed 2 bases from V and 4 bases from J, with 6 bases in between. This CDR3 is built from 12 residues. Germline values: CDR1 SNHLY, CDR2 FYNNEI. As DNA, the CDR3 is TGTGCCAGCAGTGAACACCCATACGAGCAGTACTTC. Translation: CASSEHPYEQYF.

CDR3 coding DNA: TGCAGCCCCCACAGGGACATGAACACTGAAGCTTTCTTT. This encodes CSPHRDMNTEAFF. The J gene is TRBJ1-1, the V gene TRBV29-1, with D perhaps TRBD1 (6 bases). This CDR3 contains 13 residues. Germline assignment: CDR1 SQVTM and CDR2 ANQGSEA. Trimming pared 8 bases from V and 0 bases from J, leaving 13 bases between.

CDR3 amino acids: CASSFQPGTEYEQYF. CDR3 nucleotide sequence: TGCGCCAGCAGCTTCCAGCCCGGGACAGAATACGAGCAGTACTTC. The chain has TRBV5-1 and TRBJ2-7; TRBD1 agrees at 7 bases. The CDR3 spans 15 residues. The V and J ends lost 2 bases and 4 bases, in that order; junction bases with no gene match: 9. CDR1 is SGHRS, CDR2 YFSETQ, per germline.

The chain links TRBV29-1 to TRBJ1-2; no reliable D call. V lost 5 bases and J lost 7, with 5 bases in between. The CDR3 contains 9 residues. Germline V gene lookup returns CDR1 SQVTM and CDR2 ANQGSEA. The CDR3 nucleotides read TGCAGCGTTCGGTCTGGCTACACCTTC. This codes for CSVRSGYTF.

Regarding this clonotype: One end of the junction does not line up with germline, which may come from a read error. The chain carries TRBV30 and TRBJ1-2, with D uncertain. CDR3 length: 12 residues. From germline, CDR1 is GTSNPN and CDR2 SVGIG (reference sequence). The CDR3 DNA reads as TGTGCCAGGAGGGTGATAGGCTATGGCTACACCTTC. This translates into CARRVIGYGYTF.

The V call is TRBV3-1, the J call TRBJ1-3; D uncertain. Germline V gene data show CDR1 as LGHDT and CDR2 as YNNKEL (reference sequence). V lost 6 bases to trimming and J lost 2 bases, with 11 bases between them. CDR3 length: 14 amino acids. CDR3 DNA: TGTGCCAGCAGAGCAAAGGGCCCTGGAAACACCATATATTTT. Its protein is CASRAKGPGNTIYF.

The chain has TRBV29-1 and TRBJ2-7, with TRBD1 matching 10 bases. The trim removed 6 bases at V and 1 base at J, leaving 3 bases unmatched. The CDR3 sequence is 13 residues long. The germline gives CDR1 SQVTM, CDR2 ANQGSEA. This CDR3 reads CSVAGQGSYEQYF. The DNA for the CDR3 is TGCAGCGTCGCGGGACAGGGGTCCTACGAGCAGTACTTC.

V usage is TRBV20-1 and J usage is TRBJ1-5; D remains ambiguous. Germline assignment: CDR1 DFQATT and CDR2 SNEGSKA (reference sequence). The CDR3 length is 12 residues. Trimming removed 3 bases from V and 3 bases from J, with 6 bases in between. CDR3 region: CSARTANQPQHF. The CDR3 coding sequence is TGCAGTGCTAGGACGGCCAATCAGCCCCAGCATTTT.